This TCR beta chain came from a study of metastatic and nonmetastatic thyroid tumors. Study context: Across peripheral blood and tumor or nodule tissue samples taken from malignant and benign thyroid patients, the repertoires were compared with one another.

MiXCR was used by TCRdb to re-call the PCR reads. The sample lists approximately 50,000 clones, about 20% occurring once. Concerning this clone: The antigen is not known. Its ends do not fully match the called genes, so a read error is possible.

The CDR3 contains 12 residues. CDR1 and CDR2 from the germline V gene are LGHNT and FRNRAP. General study results and limits: It was reported that TCR beta diversity was significantly higher in malignant thyroid tumors than benign nodules, in blood and tumor.

There were no patients who had received any treatment before thyroid surgery. Sequencing was carried out using blood. The chain joins TRBV12-5 to TRBJ2-3, with D perhaps matching TRBD1 or TRBD2 (6 bases each). This TCR was sampled from a female donor with papillary thyroid cancer or a benign thyroid nodule (not recorded which). Some clones in this sample may be carry-over from other donors' samples. CDR3 sequence reads: CANGLEGGTQYF. The CDR3 DNA reads TGTGCTAATGGTTTGGAGGGTGGGACACAGTATTTT.